The 11 T cell receptor beta chains below all came from one sample that was sequenced in a study of blood T cell repertoires in COVID-19. Here immunoSEQ multiplex PCR was the method, and the copy in TCRdb shows in-frame clones only, minus some. The data hold around 300,000 clones, with around nine tenths observed a single time. The sequenced sample consisted of PBMCs or T cells enriched from blood (not recorded which). The receptor source for this set is a woman younger than 45 who had recovered from COVID-19.

This chain links TRBV6-4 with TRBJ2-1; a weak D match, TRBD1 (5 bases). Trimming pared 2 bases from V and 2 bases from J, leaving 10 bases between. The CDR3 runs 15 residues. From germline, CDR1 is MRHNA and CDR2 SNTAGT. CDR3 nucleotide sequence: TGTGCCAGCAGTGACGGGGCACTAACCTACAATGAGCAGTTCTTC. It codes for CASSDGALTYNEQFF.

The chain combines TRBV12-3 or TRBV12-4 with TRBJ2-1; TRBD2 agrees at 7 bases. The CDR3 covers 11 residues. The V gene end was trimmed by 6 bases and the J gene end by 10 bases; junction bases not matched to a gene: 3. DNA of the CDR3: TGTGCCAGCAGCCGAGCGGGGGAGCAGTTCTTC. Protein sequence: CASSRAGEQFF.

This sequence joins TRBV9 and TRBJ2-3, with TRBD1 identical over 8 bases. The V segment lost 3 bases and the J segment 2 bases; nucleotides outside the gene matches: 5. Germline V gene data show CDR1 as SGDLS and CDR2 as YYNGEE. The CDR3 consists of 15 residues. CDR3 loop: CASSAPGQVTDTQYF. The CDR3, as DNA: TGTGCCAGCAGCGCACCGGGACAGGTCACAGATACGCAGTATTTT.

The gene calls are TRBV4-3 and TRBJ1-1, with D perhaps matching TRBD1 (5 bases). This CDR3 has 16 amino acids. The V and J ends lost 2 bases and 3 bases respectively, with 16 bases between them. Germline V gives CDR1 LGHNA, CDR2 YSLEER. As DNA, the CDR3 is TGCGCCAGCAGCCAATGGGGCACCCACTGGGACACTGAAGCTTTCTTT. This gives the protein CASSQWGTHWDTEAFF.

The chain carries TRBV24-1 and TRBJ2-6; TRBD1 might be the D (6 bases). V was clipped by 4 bases and J by 4 bases, with 13 bases between them. Germline CDR1 is KGHDR and CDR2 is SFDVKD. This CDR3 is 16 amino acids long. CDR3 nucleotides: TGTGCCACCAGTGACCCGAACAGGGACGGGGCCAACGTCCTGACTTTC. It translates to CATSDPNRDGANVLTF.

CDR3 in amino acids: CASSPASGSDEQYF. The CDR3, as DNA: TGTGCCAGCTCACCAGCTAGCGGGAGTGACGAGCAGTACTTC. This chain connects TRBV18 to TRBJ2-7, with 10 bases lining up with TRBD2. CDR3 length equals 14 residues. V gave up 2 bases and J gave up 5 bases; unmatched junction bases: 3. Per the germline V gene, CDR1 is KGHSH and CDR2 is LQKENI.

The CDR3 is CASSLQGTGANVLTF. Here the CDR3 DNA reads TGTGCCAGCAGCCTACAGGGAACTGGGGCCAACGTCCTGACTTTC. The chain has TRBV27 and TRBJ2-6; tentative D call: TRBD1 (6 bases). Per germline, CDR1 MNHEY and CDR2 SMNVEV (reference sequence). The CDR3 sequence is 15 residues long. Trimming removed 6 bases at V and 2 bases at J, with 11 bases between.

The V gene is TRBV24-1, the J gene TRBJ1-1; a weak D match, TRBD1 (6 bases). Trimming stripped 12 bases from V and 0 bases from J, with 13 bases between. Looked up from germline, CDR1 is KGHDR and CDR2 is SFDVKD. The CDR3 extends over 13 amino acids. The CDR3 DNA is TGTGCCCTGGTTGACAGGTTGAACACTGAAGCTTTCTTT. It encodes CALVDRLNTEAFF.

This clone was observed a handful of times. Other DNA sequences in this sample translate to the same CDR3. This chain joins TRBV6-6 and TRBJ1-4; a possible D gene is TRBD1 (5 bases). Trimming shortened V by 6 bases and J by 0 bases, and 11 bases separated the two germline ends. This CDR3 has 15 amino acids. CDR1 and CDR2 from the germline V gene are MNHNY and SVGAGI (reference sequence). The CDR3 here is CASRQGEATNEKLFF. The CDR3, as DNA: TGTGCCAGCAGACAAGGGGAGGCAACTAATGAAAAACTGTTTTTT.

The chain is built from TRBV18 and TRBJ1-2; D unclear. Trimming took off 0 bases at V and 2 bases at J, with 10 bases between the two ends. This CDR3 comprises 15 residues. Germline-derived CDR1 and CDR2 are KGHSH and LQKENI. CDR3 loop: CASSPPIAVNYGYTF. DNA of the CDR3: TGTGCCAGCTCACCACCAATCGCAGTAAACTATGGCTACACCTTC. Using reference TRBV18 and TRBJ1-2 for the parts outside the CDR3, the full variable domain is NAGVMQNPRHLVRRRGQEARLRCSPMKGHSHVYWYRQLPEEGLKFMVYLQKENIIDESGMPKERFSAEFPKEGPSILRIQQVVRGDSAAYFCASSPPIAVNYGYTFGSGTRLTVV.

V is TRBV27 and J is TRBJ1-6; 10 nucleotides agree with TRBD1. Per germline, CDR1 MNHEY and CDR2 SMNVEV (reference sequence). V lost 7 bases and J lost 8; bases outside the gene matches: 17. The length of the CDR3 is 18 residues. The DNA for the CDR3 is TGTGCCAGCACCAAAAACGGACAGGGGGTAGTGTGGGATTCACCCCTCCACTTT. It encodes CASTKNGQGVVWDSPLHF.